This TCR beta chain was found in a study of blood T cell repertoires in COVID-19. Study context: COVID-19 samples from acute and convalescent phases originated in the United States, Italy and Spain. In each case, the material was cDNA or gDNA derived from T cells, B-cell-depleted T cells, or PBMCs.

Grouping used clinical history reported by participants in a survey and questionnaire. Recovered status in Cohort 3 required two negative PCRs, clearance, or symptom resolution. Sequencing was performed with immunoSEQ multiplex PCR; in TCRdb, only in-frame clones are kept and a portion is missing. The sample has roughly 500,000 clones, roughly 90% seen once. The CDR3 extends over 13 amino acids. V was cut by 11 bases and J by 4 bases, with 16 bases left in between. Germline values: CDR1 SGHTA, CDR2 FQGNSA. Input material: PBMCs or T cells enriched from blood (not recorded which). The sequence derives from a woman between 35 and 50 years old who had recovered from COVID-19. V usage is TRBV7-2 and J usage is TRBJ2-3; TRBD1 is a possible D gene (6 bases). Here the CDR3 reads CALGAGGADTQYF. In nucleotides, the CDR3 is TGTGCCCTAGGGGCTGGGGGCGCAGATACGCAGTATTTT.